Described below is a single TCR beta chain sequence and its context. With V trimmed by 6 bases and J by 5 bases, 15 bases remained unmatched. Germline V CDR1 and CDR2: SNHLY, FYNNEI. This CDR3 is built from 16 residues. All enrollees were roughly 18 to 89 years old and from 25 or so US areas. A case of COVID-19 had been met by exposed participants within 2 weeks before study entry. The data are from a study of blood T cell repertoires in COVID-19. Study details: Both acute and convalescent COVID-19 samples were obtained from the United States, Italy and Spain.

Per the study methods: Reference gene primer amplification in the assay estimated nucleated cell counts. The table came from immunoSEQ multiplex PCR; TCRdb's copy has only in-frame clones and leaves some out. D and trimming come from the DNA, and the V and J calls and clone size come from that table. The table lists about 140,000 clones, 70% to 85% of them singletons. The sequence was obtained from a woman aged 18 to 35 who had been exposed to COVID-19. The chain has TRBV2 and TRBJ1-1; 7 bases are shared with TRBD1. Source material: PBMCs or T cells enriched from blood (not recorded which). CDR3 DNA sequence: TGTGCCAGCAGCCCCCGGGACAGTCGACAGATGACTGAAGCTTTCTTT. Encoded protein: CASSPRDSRQMTEAFF.